Included here is one T cell receptor (beta chain) sequence, with context. Generated by immunoSEQ multiplex PCR, the TCRdb table keeps only in-frame clones and is missing some. This sample has roughly 45,000 clones; about 88% occur once, and the top ten carry 0.9% to 1.5%. CDR3 length equals 16 residues. Germline V gene sequence: CDR1 SGHRS, CDR2 YFSETQ. J lost 2 bases, V lost 0 bases, and 3 bases had no gene match. The data belong to a study of T cell changes during pregnancy in multiple sclerosis. This sequence originates from a female donor with multiple sclerosis, enrolled in a pregnancy study. The J gene is TRBJ2-5, the V gene TRBV5-1, with 11 bases matching TRBD2. The sample here was CD4+ T cells from peripheral blood mononuclear cells, taken in the second trimester of pregnancy. The CDR3 DNA reads TGCGCCAGCAGCTTGGTTGTAGCGGGAGGGCAAGAGACCCAGTACTTC. Its protein is CASSLVVAGGQETQYF.